This note documents a single T cell receptor beta chain sequence. Its antigen is currently unknown. Just one base apart from a much larger clone, this may be a read error. This likely comes from a read error, as the CDR3 has no conserved phenylalanine or tryptophan at its end. RNA was extracted from bulk tissue without any cell sorting. These data are taken from a study of tumor and adjacent non-tumor tissue in lung cancer. Study in general: Patients comprised 12 adenocarcinoma, 2 squamous cell carcinoma and 1 small cell lung cancer. Patients were aged about 30 to 76, some 10 men and 4 to 6 women, stage I to III. Overall study findings and caveats: Top 100 clones took a larger repertoire share in normal lung.

A modified ARM-PCR protocol with three rounds of nested PCR amplified TCRbeta. TCRdb fed the multiplex PCR reads into MiXCR, producing one record per CDR3 protein. The sample has under 150,000 distinct CDR3 sequences, around 66% seen once; the top ten hold roughly 20%. From germline, CDR1 is SGHDT and CDR2 YYEEEE. J was trimmed by 3 bases and V by 4 bases; bases with no gene match: 4. The CDR3 contains 13 residues. Specimen: lung tumor tissue. This TCR was recovered from a man aged 55 to 69 with small cell lung cancer. The chain joins TRBV5-6 to TRBJ2-7; 7 bases agree with TRBD1. The chain's CDR3 is CASSHGTDYEQYL. The CDR3 DNA reads as TGTGCCAGCAGCCACGGGACAGACTACGAGCAGTACTTA.